Sequencing of this T cell receptor beta chain was carried out in a study of OX40 agonist ivuxolimab in advanced cancers. General study findings and limits: Mean expanded clone counts were higher in CD8+ than CD4+ T cells. Doses of 0.1 to 3.0 mg/kg were accompanied by clonal expansion of CD4+ and CD8+ blood T cells by week 6.

Concerning this clone: The antigen is not known.

Germline lookup yields CDR1 MNHNS and CDR2 SASEGT. V gave up 5 bases and J gave up 5 bases, with 10 bases separating them. The CDR3 covers 13 residues. Here immunoSEQ multiplex PCR was the method, and the copy in TCRdb shows in-frame clones only, minus some. The data hold tens of thousands of clones, with roughly 84% observed a single time. The sequence derives from an adult with an advanced solid tumor such as melanoma, head and neck, liver or kidney cancer. The chain carries TRBV6-1 and TRBJ1-5, with a weak D call TRBD1 (5 bases). Sequenced material: CD4+ or CD8+ T cells sorted from blood, taken in a trial of the OX40 agonist ivuxolimab. The DNA for the CDR3 is TGTGCCAGCAGTCGGCTGGGGGATCAGCCCCAGCATTTT. Encoded protein: CASSRLGDQPQHF.